The sequence of this TCR beta chain was determined in a study of vaccination effects on CD4 cells after COVID-19. Assay: immunoSEQ multiplex PCR; the TCRdb copy retains only in-frame clones and omits some. The sample includes 30,000 to 35,000 clones, more than 60% of them seen just once. This clone occurred once. The target antigen is unknown. The CDR3 length is 15 residues. V shed 2 bases and J shed 4 bases, with 14 bases lying between them. Per the germline V gene, CDR1 is MNHGY and CDR2 is SAAAGT. Before any sequencing was done, the ViraFEST assay used viral peptide pools to expand antigen-specific CD4+ T cells. Scientists isolated CD4+ T cells after a roughly 10-day culture period ended. PCR showed that the person got SARS-CoV-2 infection at some point between March and December 2020.

The chain uses TRBV6-8 and TRBJ2-5; D not certain. Sequences were derived from CD4+ T cells from PBMCs cultured with a peptide pool, sampled before COVID-19 vaccination. This TCR came from a human donor who had a prior SARS-CoV-2 infection. CDR3 nucleotides: TGTGCCAGCAGTTACCAACAGTCGGAGCGAGAGACCCAGTACTTC. This gives the protein CASSYQQSERETQYF.